Listed below are T cell receptor beta chains from one sample, sequenced in a study of control samples from healthy donors and cancer patients. Profiled with immunoSEQ multiplex PCR; TCRdb holds only in-frame clones, not every one. The sample contains 120,000 or so clones, about 86% of which appear only once. The material sequenced was blood. The source of these receptors is a man younger than 45 in good health. Both conserved end residues are part of each CDR3. A D gene is named only where the DNA matches it firmly. Size values are once, few and many counts, or a class for expanded clones, and some rows have none.

CDR3 length	clone size	J gene	V gene	D gene	CDR3 protein	CDR3 DNA
15	NA	TRBJ2-6	TRBV30	TRBD1	CAWIRDSSGANVLTF	TGTGCCTGGATCCGGGACAGCTCTGGGGCCAACGTCCTGACTTTC
14	NA	TRBJ1-6	TRBV5-1	TRBD1	CASSLDTGDSPLHF	TGCGCCAGCAGCTTGGATACAGGGGATTCACCCCTCCACTTT
14	once	TRBJ1-1	TRBV14	NA	CASSQEWGDTEAFF	TGTGCCAGCAGCCAAGAATGGGGGGACACTGAAGCTTTCTTT
14	once	TRBJ1-5	TRBV7-9	NA	CASSSGEPGQPQHF	TGTGCCAGCAGCTCCGGGGAGCCGGGTCAGCCCCAGCATTTT
14	NA	TRBJ2-6	TRBV19	NA	CASRQSLRANVLTF	TGTGCCAGTAGGCAGAGTCTTAGGGCCAACGTCCTGACTTTC
15	NA	TRBJ1-1	TRBV7-9	NA	CASSLLLDRNTEAFF	TGTGCCAGCAGCCTCCTATTAGACAGGAACACTGAAGCTTTCTTT
16	NA	TRBJ2-1	TRBV29-1	NA	CSVDRRDTSSYNEQFF	TGCAGCGTTGACCGACGGGACACGAGCTCCTACAATGAGCAGTTCTTC
16	NA	TRBJ2-2	TRBV7-7	NA	CASSLGEDRPAGELFF	TGTGCCAGCAGCTTAGGGGAAGACAGGCCAGCGGGGGAGCTGTTTTTT
14	NA	TRBJ2-7	TRBV30	TRBD2	CAWRRLAGSYEQYF	TGTGCCTGGAGAAGACTAGCGGGGTCCTACGAGCAGTACTTC
13	NA	TRBJ1-6	TRBV27	NA	CASSLSRHLPLHF	TGTGCCAGCAGTTTATCGCGGCATTTACCCCTCCACTTT
15	NA	TRBJ1-5	TRBV18	NA	CASSPPSRAGQPQHF	TGTGCCAGCTCACCACCGAGTAGGGCAGGTCAGCCCCAGCATTTT
13	NA	TRBJ1-4	TRBV6-5	NA	CASSYSNREKLFF	TGTGCCAGCAGTTACTCGAACAGGGAAAAACTGTTTTTT
14	NA	TRBJ1-2	TRBV5-6	NA	CASCPRGRWYGYTF	TGTGCCAGCTGCCCCCGGGGGCGGTGGTATGGCTACACCTTC
16	few	TRBJ2-5	TRBV1	NA	CTSSQDNPPHTETQYF	TGCACCAGCAGCCAAGATAACCCCCCTCATACAGAGACCCAGTACTTC
13	once	TRBJ1-1	TRBV5-1	NA	CASSLEVNTEAFF	TGCGCCAGCAGCTTGGAGGTGAACACTGAAGCTTTCTTT
14	NA	TRBJ1-1	TRBV5-1	NA	CASSFLDKNTEAFF	TGCGCCAGCAGCTTCCTGGACAAGAACACTGAAGCTTTCTTT
14	NA	TRBJ1-1	TRBV7-8	NA	CASSLSPTNTEAFF	TGTGCCAGCAGCTTATCGCCTACGAACACTGAAGCTTTCTTT
14	NA	TRBJ2-3	TRBV5-4	NA	CASSLLTSTDTQYF	TGTGCCAGCAGCTTGTTGACAAGCACAGATACGCAGTATTTT
13	NA	TRBJ1-5	TRBV3-1/TRBV3-2	NA	CASSQDQNQPQHF	TGTGCCAGCAGCCAAGATCAGAATCAGCCCCAGCATTTT
11	NA	TRBJ1-1	TRBV20-1	NA	CSARQAVEAFF	TGCAGTGCTAGACAGGCCGTCGAAGCTTTCTTT
11	NA	TRBJ1-1	TRBV12-5	NA	CASGWGANAFF	TGTGCTAGTGGTTGGGGGGCTAATGCTTTCTTT